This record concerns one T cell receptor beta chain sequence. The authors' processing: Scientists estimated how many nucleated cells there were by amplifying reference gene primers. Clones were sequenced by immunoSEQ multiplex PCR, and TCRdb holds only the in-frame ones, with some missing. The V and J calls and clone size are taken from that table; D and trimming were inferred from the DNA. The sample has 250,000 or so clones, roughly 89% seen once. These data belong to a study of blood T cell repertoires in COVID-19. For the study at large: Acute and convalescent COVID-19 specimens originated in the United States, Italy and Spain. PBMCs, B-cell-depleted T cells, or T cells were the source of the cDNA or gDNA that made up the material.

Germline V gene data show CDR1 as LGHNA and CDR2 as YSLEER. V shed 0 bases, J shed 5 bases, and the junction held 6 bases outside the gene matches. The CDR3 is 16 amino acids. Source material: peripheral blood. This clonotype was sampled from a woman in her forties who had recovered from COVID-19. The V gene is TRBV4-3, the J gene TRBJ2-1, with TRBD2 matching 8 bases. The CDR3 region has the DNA TGCGCCAGCAGCCAAGATCGGGAGGGCATTGACAATGAGCAGTTCTTC. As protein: CASSQDREGIDNEQFF.